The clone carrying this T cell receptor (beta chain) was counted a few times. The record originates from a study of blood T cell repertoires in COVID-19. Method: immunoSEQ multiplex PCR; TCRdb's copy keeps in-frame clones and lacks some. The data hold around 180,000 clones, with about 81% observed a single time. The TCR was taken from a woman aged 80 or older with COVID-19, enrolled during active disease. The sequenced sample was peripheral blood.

CDR3 amino acids: CSARTTGGQFF. CDR3 DNA: TGCAGTGCTAGAACGACAGGGGGACAGTTCTTC. The J gene is TRBJ2-1, the V gene TRBV20-1; 9 bases are a match to TRBD1. The V gene's germline CDR1 is DFQATT and CDR2 SNEGSKA (reference sequence). Losses at the gene ends were 2 bases for V and 13 bases for J; bases not matched to a gene: 3. This CDR3 is 11 amino acids long.